This paragraph covers one T cell receptor beta chain sequence. As yet, its antigen is unknown. These data originate in a study of OX40 agonist ivuxolimab in advanced cancers. Study-level results: In a subset of nonresponders, normalized T-cell clonal expansion was also low.

TCRdb's copy holds only in-frame clones and misses some; the assay was immunoSEQ multiplex PCR. The table lists roughly 79,000 clones, about 90% of them singletons. The CDR3 covers 20 residues. This specimen was CD4+ or CD8+ T cells sorted from blood, taken in a trial of the OX40 agonist ivuxolimab. This chain uses TRBV21-1 with TRBJ2-2; the table's D call of TRBD1 was not tested on the DNA. TRBV21-1 is a recognized pseudogene. This clonotype originated in an adult with an advanced solid tumor such as melanoma, head and neck, liver or kidney cancer. The CDR3 is CASSKTGEAGQTLLAGELFF. CDR3 bases: TGTGCCAGCAGCAAAACCGGGGAGGCGGGACAGACTCTTCTGGCCGGGGAGCTGTTTTTT.